This TCR beta chain derives from a study of cytomegalovirus exposure and HLA in healthy donors. General observations from the study: Later analysis identified about 18,000 TCR beta sequences associated with HLA alleles, using a false discovery rate threshold of 0.05.

About this clone: The antigen remains undetermined.

V trimming: 1 base; J trimming: 4 bases; junction bases outside the gene matches: 1. The CDR3 loop spans 13 amino acids. The V gene's germline CDR1 is SGHRS and CDR2 YFSETQ. Primers included in the PCR were 60 Vbeta and 13 Jbeta primers. Libraries were prepared by immunoSEQ multiplex PCR; TCRdb keeps only in-frame clonotypes and omits some of them. The sample lists more than 100,000 clones, about 16% seen once, with 1.9% in the top ten. The chain joins TRBV5-1 to TRBJ1-1; TRBD1 matches at 7 bases. Sequencing input: PBMCs. This clonotype was sampled from a woman between 18 and 30 years old in good health and CMV-seronegative. CDR3 residues: CASSLRQGTEAFF. The CDR3 DNA is TGCGCCAGCAGCTTGCGACAGGGCACTGAAGCTTTCTTT.